The next 6 T cell receptor beta chains were all read from a single sample in a study of shared clonotypes between healthy human individuals. This table comes from immunoSEQ multiplex PCR, and its TCRdb copy is limited to in-frame clones, with some not included. The repertoire consists of 1.4 million to 1.5 million clones, with about 96% occurring once and the leading ten covering approximately 1%. The sequencing sample was made of naive CD4+ T cells sorted from blood. Subset meaning: CD45RA+ positively selected. The receptors were sampled from a young man in good health.

Only a few counts were recorded for this clone. This chain links TRBV7-2 with TRBJ2-3; D might be TRBD1 (6 bases). V was pared by 5 bases and J by 6 bases, with 15 bases between. The CDR3 contains 14 residues. CDR1 and CDR2 from the germline V gene are SGHTA and FQGNSA. CDR3 residues: CASSINRAGDTQYF. For the CDR3, the DNA is TGTGCCAGCAGCATAAACAGGGCCGGGGATACGCAGTATTTT.

The chain joins TRBV29-1 to TRBJ2-7; D possibly corresponds to TRBD1 (5 bases). The germline CDR1 and CDR2 sequences are SQVTM and ANQGSEA. The CDR3 contains 13 residues. The V and J ends lost 5 bases and 0 bases respectively, with 11 bases between them. Written as DNA, the CDR3 is TGCAGCGTTTTCCAGGGCCTCTCCTACGAGCAGTACTTC. Translated, it gives CSVFQGLSYEQYF.

The gene calls are TRBV30 and TRBJ2-1, with a possible D match to TRBD2 (6 bases). Trimming took off 1 base at V and 10 bases at J, with 14 bases between the two ends. The CDR3 totals 13 residues. From germline, CDR1 is GTSNPN and CDR2 SVGIG (reference sequence). The chain's CDR3 is CAWSAWRGIEQFF. The CDR3 nucleotides read TGTGCCTGGAGTGCCTGGCGGGGTATCGAGCAGTTCTTC.

The V gene is TRBV6-4, the J gene TRBJ1-1; 7 bases align to TRBD1. There are 14 residues in the CDR3. Germline V gene data show CDR1 as MRHNA and CDR2 as SNTAGT. V dropped 4 bases and J dropped 5; count of bases not matched to a gene: 7. The CDR3 DNA is TGTGCCAGCAGTGCGACAGGGTCGGCAACTGAAGCTTTCTTT. Residues: CASSATGSATEAFF.

V usage is TRBV5-3 and J usage is TRBJ2-7; weak D call: TRBD2 (6 bases). TRBV5-3 is labeled an ORF, and its function is uncertain. CDR3 length equals 16 residues. Deletions cut 4 bases from V and 0 bases from J, with 17 bases between. The CDR3 loop is CARSRRGRGNSYEQYF. CDR3 coding DNA: TGTGCCAGAAGCCGCCGTGGGCGGGGAAACTCCTACGAGCAGTACTTC.

To note about this clone: Other DNA sequences in the same sample also yield this CDR3. The CDR3 loop reads CASSLVAGSYEQYF. In DNA form, the CDR3 reads TGTGCCAGCAGCTTGGTCGCAGGGAGCTACGAGCAGTACTTC. This chain links TRBV5-5 with TRBJ2-7; possibly TRBD1 or TRBD2 for D (5 bases each). The germline V gene has CDR1 SGHKS and CDR2 YYEKEE (reference sequence). The V gene lost 0 bases and the J gene lost 3 bases, with 10 bases spanning the gap. This CDR3 has 14 residues.